The 9 T cell receptor beta chains presented below share a single source sample, sequenced in a study of blood T cell repertoires in COVID-19. Assay used: immunoSEQ multiplex PCR; TCRdb lists only in-frame clones, some missing. Among more than 200,000 clones, roughly 90% were seen once, and the ten largest hold around 2.9%. Sequenced input: peripheral blood. These receptors were obtained from a woman in her sixties or seventies with acute or convalescent COVID-19.

The chain carries TRBV5-6 and TRBJ2-7; D may be TRBD1 (5 bases). The CDR3 contains 12 residues. V was pared by 5 bases and J by 6 bases, with 12 bases between. Germline V gene sequence: CDR1 SGHDT, CDR2 YYEEEE. The CDR3 bases are TGTGCCAGCAGACCCAGGGTGGGCGAGCAGTACTTC. Translation: CASRPRVGEQYF. The full variable domain, in which reference TRBV5-6 and TRBJ2-7 provide the parts outside the CDR3, is DAGVTQSPTHLIKTRGQQVTLRCSPKSGHDTVSWYQQALGQGPQFIFQYYEEEERQRGNFPDRFSGHQFPNYSSELNVNALLLGDSALYLCASRPRVGEQYFGPGTRLTVT.

This chain connects TRBV9 to TRBJ2-1; 8 nucleotides match TRBD2. This CDR3 region has 15 residues. Germline V gene lookup returns CDR1 SGDLS and CDR2 YYNGEE. J lost 5 bases, V lost 0 bases, and 4 bases had no gene match. For the CDR3, the DNA is TGTGCCAGCAGCGTAGCTAGCGGGTTGAACAATGAGCAGTTCTTC. Translation: CASSVASGLNNEQFF. The full variable domain, with the rest looked up from reference TRBV9 and TRBJ2-1, is DSGVTQTPKHLITATGQRVTLRCSPRSGDLSVYWYQQSLDQGLQFLIQYYNGEERAKGNILERFSAQQFPDLHSELNLSSLELGDSALYFCASSVASGLNNEQFFGPGTRLTVL.

The chain couples TRBV19 to TRBJ1-5, with 7 bases matching TRBD1. The CDR3 spans 14 residues. Per germline, CDR1 LNHDA and CDR2 SQIVND (reference sequence). With V trimmed by 3 bases and J by 9 bases, 8 bases remained unmatched. The CDR3: CASSMVQGLGPQHF. CDR3 bases: TGTGCCAGTAGTATGGTACAGGGGCTCGGGCCCCAGCATTTT.

Here the CDR3 reads CASSSRSGRFQETQYF. CDR3 bases: TGTGCCAGCAGCTCACGTTCCGGGAGATTCCAAGAGACCCAGTACTTC. The rearrangement links TRBV7-7 to TRBJ2-5; possible D gene TRBD2, 6 bases. Per the germline V gene, CDR1 is SSHAT and CDR2 is FNYEAQ (reference sequence). V was shortened by 4 bases and J by 1 base, with 16 bases between the two germline ends. CDR3 length: 16 amino acids.

The J gene is TRBJ1-1, the V gene TRBV12-5, with TRBD1 as a possible D gene (5 bases). The CDR3 extends over 14 amino acids. Germline CDR1 reads LGHNT; CDR2 reads FRNRAP. V shed 6 bases and J shed 1 base, with 12 bases lying between them. CDR3 DNA sequence: TGTGCTAGTGGCCCAGGGCTATCGAACACTGAAGCTTTCTTT. Encoded protein: CASGPGLSNTEAFF.

The chain couples TRBV5-1 to TRBJ2-7; 7 bases match TRBD2. CDR1 and CDR2 (germline): SGHRS, YFSETQ. After removal of 2 bases from V and 3 bases from J, the junction contained 8 bases not matched to a gene. The CDR3 is 15 residues long. CDR3 in amino acids: CASSFAPGLSYEQYF. The CDR3 nucleotides are TGCGCCAGCAGCTTCGCCCCGGGACTAAGCTACGAGCAGTACTTC.

This chain connects TRBV30 to TRBJ1-2; TRBD1 agrees at 12 bases. Trimming cost V 3 bases and J 7 bases; bases outside gene matches: 9. This CDR3 spans 15 amino acids. Looked up from germline, CDR1 is GTSNPN and CDR2 is SVGIG (reference sequence). The CDR3 DNA follows: TGTGCCTGGAGCCGCCAGGGACAGGGGGCGTTTGGCTACACCTTC. This encodes CAWSRQGQGAFGYTF.

The table lists this clone with a few counts. The sample contains more than one DNA sequence encoding this CDR3. DNA of the CDR3: TGCGCCAGCAGCTTGGCCGGACAGGGGGAAGGCTACACCTTC. This encodes CASSLAGQGEGYTF. V is TRBV5-1 and J is TRBJ1-2, with 10 bases aligning to TRBD1. Germline loops: CDR1 SGHRS, CDR2 YFSETQ. This CDR3 has 14 amino acids. V shed 0 bases, J shed 8 bases, and the junction held 4 bases outside the gene matches. Drawing the rest from reference TRBV5-1 and TRBJ1-2, the complete variable domain is KAGVTQTPRYLIKTRGQQVTLSCSPISGHRSVSWYQQTPGQGLQFLFEYFSETQRNKGNFPGRFSGRQFSNSRSEMNVSTLELGDSALYLCASSLAGQGEGYTFGSGTRLTVV.

The V gene is TRBV7-8, the J gene TRBJ2-7; D is undetermined. V lost 2 bases and J 6 bases, leaving 14 bases between the germline ends. The CDR3 is made up of 14 amino acids. Germline V CDR1 and CDR2: SGHVS, FQNEAQ. CDR3 sequence: CASSLYASVGEQYF. The CDR3 DNA sequence: TGTGCCAGCAGCTTATATGCGTCGGTTGGCGAGCAGTACTTC. Filled out from reference TRBV7-8 and TRBJ2-7, the complete variable domain reads GAGVSQSPRYKVAKRGQDVALRCDPISGHVSLFWYQQALGQGPEFLTYFQNEAQLDKSGLPSDRFFAERPEGSVSTLKIQRTQQEDSAVYLCASSLYASVGEQYFGPGTRLTVT.